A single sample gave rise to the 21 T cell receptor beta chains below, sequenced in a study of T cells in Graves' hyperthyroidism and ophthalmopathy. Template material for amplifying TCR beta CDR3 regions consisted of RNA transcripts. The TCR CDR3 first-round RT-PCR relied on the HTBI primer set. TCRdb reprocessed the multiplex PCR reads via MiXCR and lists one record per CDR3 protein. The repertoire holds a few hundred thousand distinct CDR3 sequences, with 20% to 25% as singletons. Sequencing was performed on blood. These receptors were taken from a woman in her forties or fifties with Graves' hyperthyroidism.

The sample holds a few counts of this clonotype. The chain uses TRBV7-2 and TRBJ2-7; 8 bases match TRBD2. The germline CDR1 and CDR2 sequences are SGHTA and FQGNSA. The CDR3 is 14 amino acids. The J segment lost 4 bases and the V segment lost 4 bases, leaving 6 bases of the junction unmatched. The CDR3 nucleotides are TGTGCCAGCAGCTCGGGACTAGACGGGTACGAGCAGTACTTC. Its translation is CASSSGLDGYEQYF.

DNA of the CDR3: TGTGCCAGCGAGAAGGAGGACAGAGGCGAGCAGTACTTC. Its translation: CASEKEDRGEQYF. This rearrangement joins TRBV3-1 to TRBJ2-7; maybe TRBD1 (6 bases). Germline loops: CDR1 LGHDT, CDR2 YNNKEL (reference sequence). CDR3 size: 13 residues. V gave up 8 bases and J gave up 6 bases, with 17 bases separating them.

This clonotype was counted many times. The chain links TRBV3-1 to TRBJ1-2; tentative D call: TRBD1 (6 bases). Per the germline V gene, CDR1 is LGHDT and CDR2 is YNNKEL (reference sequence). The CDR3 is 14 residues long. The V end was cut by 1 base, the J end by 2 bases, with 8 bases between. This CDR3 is CASSQGTANYGYTF. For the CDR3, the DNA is TGTGCCAGCAGCCAAGGGACAGCAAACTATGGCTACACCTTC. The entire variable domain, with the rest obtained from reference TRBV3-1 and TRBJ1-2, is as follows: DTAVSQTPKYLVTQMGNDKSIKCEQNLGHDTMYWYKQDSKKFLKIMFSYNNKELIINETVPNRFSPKSPDKAHLNLHINSLELGDSAVYFCASSQGTANYGYTFGSGTRLTVV.

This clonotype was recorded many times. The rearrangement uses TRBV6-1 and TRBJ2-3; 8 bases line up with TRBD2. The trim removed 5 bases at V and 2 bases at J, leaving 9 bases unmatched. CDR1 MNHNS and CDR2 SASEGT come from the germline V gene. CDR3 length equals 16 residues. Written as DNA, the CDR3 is TGTGCCAGCAGTCACGGGGGGGCGAGAAACACAGATACGCAGTATTTT. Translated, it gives CASSHGGARNTDTQYF.

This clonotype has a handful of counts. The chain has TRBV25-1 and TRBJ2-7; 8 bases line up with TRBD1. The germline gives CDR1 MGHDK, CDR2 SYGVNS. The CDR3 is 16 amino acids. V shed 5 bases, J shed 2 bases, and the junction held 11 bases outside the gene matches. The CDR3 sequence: CASSWAKTGVTYEQYF. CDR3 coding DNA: TGTGCCAGCAGTTGGGCAAAGACAGGGGTCACCTACGAGCAGTACTTC.

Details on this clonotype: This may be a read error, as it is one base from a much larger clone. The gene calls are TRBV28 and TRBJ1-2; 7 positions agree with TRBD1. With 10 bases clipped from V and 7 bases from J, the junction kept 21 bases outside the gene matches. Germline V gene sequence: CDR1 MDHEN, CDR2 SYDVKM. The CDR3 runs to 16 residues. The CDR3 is CANRSFFKGATGGYTF. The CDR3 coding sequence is TGTGCCAACAGGTCTTTTTTTAAGGGGGCAACGGGTGGCTACACCTTC.

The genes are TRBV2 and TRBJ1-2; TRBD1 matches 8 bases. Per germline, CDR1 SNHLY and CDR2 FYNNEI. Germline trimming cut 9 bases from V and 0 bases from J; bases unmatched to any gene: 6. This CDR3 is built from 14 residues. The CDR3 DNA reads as TGTGCCAGGACGGGACAGGATACTAACTATGGCTACACCTTC. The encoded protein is CARTGQDTNYGYTF.

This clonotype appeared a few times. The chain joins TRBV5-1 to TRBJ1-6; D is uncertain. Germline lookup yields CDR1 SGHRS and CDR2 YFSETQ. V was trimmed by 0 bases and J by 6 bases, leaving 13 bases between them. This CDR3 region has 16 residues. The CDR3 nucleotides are TGCGCCAGCAGCTTGGCCCTGGGCGGAACTAATTCACCCCTCCACTTT. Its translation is CASSLALGGTNSPLHF.

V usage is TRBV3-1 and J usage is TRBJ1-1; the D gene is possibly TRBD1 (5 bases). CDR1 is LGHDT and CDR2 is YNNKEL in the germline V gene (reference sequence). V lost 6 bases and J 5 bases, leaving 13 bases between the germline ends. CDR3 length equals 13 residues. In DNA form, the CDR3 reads TGTGCCAGCAGTCCGGGACGCCAAACTGAAGCTTTCTTT. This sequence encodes CASSPGRQTEAFF.

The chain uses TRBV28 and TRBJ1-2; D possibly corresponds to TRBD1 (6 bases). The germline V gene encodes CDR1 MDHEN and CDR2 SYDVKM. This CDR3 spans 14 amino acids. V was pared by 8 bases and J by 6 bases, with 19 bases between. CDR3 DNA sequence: TGTGCCAGCGCTTCCGCCACAGGGTGGAATGGCTACACCTTC. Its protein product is CASASATGWNGYTF.

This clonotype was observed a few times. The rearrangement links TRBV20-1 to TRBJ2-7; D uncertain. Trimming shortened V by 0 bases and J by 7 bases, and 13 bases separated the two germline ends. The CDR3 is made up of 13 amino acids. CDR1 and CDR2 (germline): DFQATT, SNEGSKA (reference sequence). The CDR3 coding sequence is TGCAGTGCTAGAGATCACACCCTGGGTGAGCAGTACTTC. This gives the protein CSARDHTLGEQYF.

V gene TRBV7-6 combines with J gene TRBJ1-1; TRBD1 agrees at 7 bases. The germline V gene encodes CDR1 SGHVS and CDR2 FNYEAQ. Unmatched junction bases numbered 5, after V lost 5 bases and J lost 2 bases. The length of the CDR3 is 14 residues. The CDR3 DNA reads TGTGCCAGCAGCCGGGACAGATTTAACACTGAAGCTTTCTTT. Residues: CASSRDRFNTEAFF.

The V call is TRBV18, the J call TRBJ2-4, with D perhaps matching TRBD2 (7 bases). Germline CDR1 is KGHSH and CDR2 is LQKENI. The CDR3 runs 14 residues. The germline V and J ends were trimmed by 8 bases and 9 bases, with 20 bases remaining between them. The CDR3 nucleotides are TGTGCCAGCAAGACGGAAGGGGGGGGGCGCATTCAGTACTTC. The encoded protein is CASKTEGGGRIQYF. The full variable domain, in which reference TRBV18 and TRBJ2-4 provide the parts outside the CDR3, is NAGVMQNPRHLVRRRGQEARLRCSPMKGHSHVYWYRQLPEEGLKFMVYLQKENIIDESGMPKERFSAEFPKEGPSILRIQQVVRGDSAAYFCASKTEGGGRIQYFGAGTRLSVL.

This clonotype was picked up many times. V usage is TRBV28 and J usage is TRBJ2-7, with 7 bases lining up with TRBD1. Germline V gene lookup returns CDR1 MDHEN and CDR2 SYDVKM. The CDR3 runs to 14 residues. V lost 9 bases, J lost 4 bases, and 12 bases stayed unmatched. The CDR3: CASYPGQIGYEQYF. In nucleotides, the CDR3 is TGTGCCAGTTATCCGGGACAGATTGGATACGAGCAGTACTTC.

The CDR3 sequence is CASSSVTGMGDTQYF. The CDR3 region has the DNA TGTGCCAGCAGCAGCGTGACGGGGATGGGAGATACGCAGTATTTT. The chain employs TRBV6-1 and TRBJ2-3, with a weak D call TRBD2 (5 bases). The V end was cut by 6 bases, the J end by 5 bases, with 18 bases between. Germline-derived CDR1 and CDR2 are MNHNS and SASEGT. The CDR3 loop spans 15 amino acids.

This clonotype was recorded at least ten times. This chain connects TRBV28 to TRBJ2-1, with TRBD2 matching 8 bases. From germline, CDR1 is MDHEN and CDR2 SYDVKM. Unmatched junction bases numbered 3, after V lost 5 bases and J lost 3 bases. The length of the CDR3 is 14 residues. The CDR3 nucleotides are TGTGCCAGCAGTCCCGGGACTAGCTACAATGAGCAGTTCTTC. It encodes CASSPGTSYNEQFF.

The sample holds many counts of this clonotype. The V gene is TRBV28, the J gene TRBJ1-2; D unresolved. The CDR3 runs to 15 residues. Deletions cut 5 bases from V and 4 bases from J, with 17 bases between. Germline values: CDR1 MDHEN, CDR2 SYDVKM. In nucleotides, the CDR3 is TGTGCCAGCAGTCCCTCCGCAGTTTACAGCTATGGCTACACCTTC. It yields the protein CASSPSAVYSYGYTF.

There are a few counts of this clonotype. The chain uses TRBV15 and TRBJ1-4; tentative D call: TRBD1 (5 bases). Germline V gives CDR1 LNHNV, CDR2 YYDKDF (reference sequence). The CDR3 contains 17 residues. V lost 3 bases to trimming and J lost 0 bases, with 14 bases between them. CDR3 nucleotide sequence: TGTGCCACCAGCAGCCTGGACACCCGAACAACTAATGAAAAACTGTTTTTT. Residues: CATSSLDTRTTNEKLFF.

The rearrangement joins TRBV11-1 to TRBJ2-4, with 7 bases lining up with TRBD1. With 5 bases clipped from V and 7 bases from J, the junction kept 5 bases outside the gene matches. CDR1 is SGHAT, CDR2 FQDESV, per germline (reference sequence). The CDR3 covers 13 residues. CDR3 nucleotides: TGTGCCAGCAGCGACAGGGTCGGGAACATTCAGTACTTC. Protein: CASSDRVGNIQYF.

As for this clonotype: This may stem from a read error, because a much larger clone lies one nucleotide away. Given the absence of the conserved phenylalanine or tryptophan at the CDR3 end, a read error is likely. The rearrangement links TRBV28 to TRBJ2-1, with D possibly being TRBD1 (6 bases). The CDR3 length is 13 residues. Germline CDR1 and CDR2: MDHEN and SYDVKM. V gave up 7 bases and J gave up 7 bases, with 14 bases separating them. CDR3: CASNLGGVNEQFL. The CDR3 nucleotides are TGTGCCAGCAACCTAGGGGGTGTAAATGAGCAGTTCCTC.

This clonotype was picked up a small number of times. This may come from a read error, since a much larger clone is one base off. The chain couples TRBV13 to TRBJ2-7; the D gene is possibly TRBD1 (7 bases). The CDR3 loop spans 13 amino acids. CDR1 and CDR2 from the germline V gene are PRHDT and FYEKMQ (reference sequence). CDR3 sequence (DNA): TGTACCAGCATGAGACAGGGAGGATACGAGCAGTACTTC. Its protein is CTSMRQGGYEQYF. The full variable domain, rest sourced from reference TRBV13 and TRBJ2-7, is AAGVIQSPRHLIKEKRETATLKCYPIPRHDTVYWYQQGPGQDPQFLISFYEKMQSDKGSIPDRFSAQQFSDYHSELNMSSLELGDSALYFCTSMRQGGYEQYFGPGTRLTVT.